The clone carrying this TCR beta chain turned up a few times. Antigen unknown. The record originates from a study of T cells in Graves' hyperthyroidism and ophthalmopathy. General observations from the study: Blood samples included most of the expanded thyroid clonotypes exceeding 0.001.

If no ophthalmopathy progression occurred within 18 months, Graves' hyperthyroidism was stable. Thyroid ultrasound and orbital computed tomography, with clinical symptoms and serum thyroxine and TRAb, informed diagnoses. TCR beta CDR3 region amplification was performed from RNA transcripts. The HTBI primer set drove a first-round RT-PCR of the TCR CDR3. TCRdb analysed the multiplex PCR reads with MiXCR anew, one entry per CDR3 protein. The sample consists of around 620,000 distinct CDR3 sequences, 15% to 20% of them appearing once. This receptor was taken from a woman under 40 with Graves' hyperthyroidism. Sequencing input: blood.

CDR3 residues: CSANGQVSPYEQYF. The CDR3 DNA follows: TGCAGTGCTAACGGACAGGTCAGCCCCTACGAGCAGTACTTC. This rearrangement joins TRBV20-1 to TRBJ2-7, with 7 bases lining up with TRBD1. CDR3 size: 14 residues. CDR1 and CDR2 (germline): DFQATT, SNEGSKA (reference sequence). J was trimmed by 2 bases and V by 4 bases; bases with no gene match: 8.